This TCR beta chain was retrieved from a study of cytomegalovirus exposure and HLA in healthy donors. Findings of the study overall: When presence/absence was analysed, sequencing depth was taken to be roughly uniform across donors.

V shed 1 base, J shed 4 bases, and the junction held 12 bases outside the gene matches. Germline lookup yields CDR1 MGHRA and CDR2 YSYEKL. The CDR3 is 19 amino acids. About this clone itself: What it recognizes is unknown.

PCR used 60 Vbeta primers and 13 Jbeta primers. Original analysis: An analysis performed later counted about 80 million unique TCR beta chains (approximately 10 million of them shared). The repertoire was sequenced with immunoSEQ multiplex PCR; TCRdb's copy has only in-frame clones and lacks some. D and trimming were read from the DNA, whereas the V and J calls and clone size are those reported in that table. Of 130,000 to 150,000 clones in the sample, around four fifths were seen once. The chain carries TRBV4-1 and TRBJ2-2; 10 bases agree with TRBD1. The source of this sequence is a man between 25 and 39 years old in good health and CMV-seronegative. The source material was PBMCs. CDR3 sequence: CASSQGTTGGEGGTGELFF. CDR3 in DNA: TGCGCCAGCAGCCAAGGAACGACAGGGGGCGAGGGAGGCACCGGGGAGCTGTTTTTT.